These T cell receptor beta chains were read from a single sample in a study of T cell changes during pregnancy in multiple sclerosis. Profiled with immunoSEQ multiplex PCR; TCRdb holds only in-frame clones, not every one. The table lists about 100,000 clones, 85% to 95% of them singletons. The sequencing used peripheral blood, collected in the third trimester of pregnancy. The receptors here all came from a female donor in good health, enrolled as a control in a pregnancy study. The CDR3 runs from the conserved cysteine through the conserved F or W. A D gene is named only where the DNA matches it firmly. Clone size, where shown, is once, few, many, or a class for clones that have expanded.

>TRBJ1-5|.|TRBD1|TRBV19
CASTRTGGAVGNQPQHF
TGTGCCAGTACAAGGACAGGGGGCGCAGTAGGCAATCAGCCCCAGCATTTT
>TRBJ1-4|once|TRBD1|TRBV19
CASVGQGRPNEKLFF
TGTGCCAGCGTGGGACAGGGAAGACCTAATGAAAAACTGTTTTTT
>TRBJ1-1|.|.|TRBV11-1
CASSLSGDTEAFF
TGTGCCAGCAGCTTATCAGGGGACACTGAAGCTTTCTTT
>TRBJ2-1|.|TRBD2|TRBV5-4
CASSYGTSGVNEQFF
TGTGCCAGCAGCTACGGGACTAGCGGGGTTAATGAGCAGTTCTTC
>TRBJ2-5|few|.|TRBV7-9
CASSLVGETQYF
TGTGCCAGCAGCCTCGTGGGCGAGACCCAGTACTTC
>TRBJ2-1|.|TRBD1|TRBV10-3
CAISESGTGHEQFF
TGTGCCATCAGTGAGTCCGGGACAGGGCATGAGCAGTTCTTC
>TRBJ2-7|.|.|TRBV29-1
CSASGDSVYEQYF
TGCAGCGCCTCGGGGGACAGTGTCTACGAGCAGTACTTC
>TRBJ2-3|.|TRBD2|TRBV28
CASLAGVITDTQYF
TGTGCCAGCCTAGCGGGGGTTATCACAGATACGCAGTATTTT
>TRBJ1-5|.|.|TRBV15
CATSGDLSQPQHF
TGTGCCACCTCAGGGGACCTCAGTCAGCCCCAGCATTTT
>TRBJ1-2|.|.|TRBV10-3
CAISEASAANYGYTF
TGTGCCATCAGTGAAGCTAGTGCCGCTAACTATGGCTACACCTTC
>TRBJ1-3|.|.|TRBV6-5
CASAIQGSGNTIYF
TGTGCCAGCGCCATTCAGGGATCTGGAAACACCATATATTTT
>TRBJ1-1|.|.|TRBV7-9
CASSPRQSSNTEAFF
TGTGCCAGCAGCCCTCGACAGTCCTCGAACACTGAAGCTTTCTTT
>TRBJ1-2|.|TRBD1|TRBV4-1
CASSRTGDYGYTF
TGCGCCAGCAGCCGGACAGGGGACTATGGCTACACCTTC
>TRBJ2-1|.|TRBD2|TRBV5-1
CASSLGGGGGDEQFF
TGCGCCAGCAGCTTGGGAGGCGGGGGGGGCGATGAGCAGTTCTTC
>TRBJ2-5|.|TRBD2|TRBV30
CAWRDSSGTQQETQYF
TGTGCCTGGCGAGACTCTAGCGGAACTCAGCAAGAGACCCAGTACTTC
>TRBJ1-4|.|.|TRBV10-3
CAIGLPNEKLFF
TGTGCCATCGGACTACCTAATGAAAAACTGTTTTTT
>TRBJ2-1|.|.|TRBV7-3
CASSLTGGVGNEQFF
TGTGCCAGCAGCTTAACAGGGGGGGTTGGCAATGAGCAGTTCTTC
>TRBJ1-2|.|.|TRBV7-2
CASSLANKGYGYTF
TGTGCCAGCAGCTTAGCGAACAAGGGGTATGGCTACACCTTC
>TRBJ2-1|.|TRBD2|TRBV9
CASSLDSGALFNEQFF
TGTGCCAGCAGCCTCGATAGCGGGGCCCTTTTTAATGAGCAGTTCTTC
>TRBJ1-5|.|.|TRBV6-1
CASSEAAYSNQPQHF
TGTGCCAGCAGTGAAGCAGCTTATAGCAATCAGCCCCAGCATTTT
>TRBJ1-2|once|TRBD1|TRBV10-3
CAISPGQGASSLHGYTF
TGTGCCATCAGCCCGGGACAGGGGGCCTCCAGTCTTCATGGCTACACCTTC
>TRBJ2-3|.|.|TRBV7-6
CASSGASTDTQYF
TGTGCCAGCAGCGGAGCTAGCACAGATACGCAGTATTTT
>TRBJ1-2|.|TRBD1|TRBV19
CASRNVRQGEHYGYTF
TGTGCCAGTAGAAATGTTAGACAGGGAGAGCACTATGGCTACACCTTC
>TRBJ2-3|.|TRBD2|TRBV10-3
CAISDLAGASTDTQYF
TGTGCCATCAGCGATCTAGCGGGGGCGAGTACAGATACGCAGTATTTT
>TRBJ2-3|few|.|TRBV6-4
CASSDSEGGPIDTQYF
TGTGCCAGCAGTGACTCAGAGGGGGGGCCCATAGATACGCAGTATTTT
>TRBJ2-2|once|TRBD1|TRBV11-2
CASSLDGGRDRDTGELFF
TGTGCCAGCAGCTTAGATGGTGGGAGGGACAGGGACACCGGGGAGCTGTTTTTT
>TRBJ1-4|.|TRBD1|TRBV4-3
CASSQDKGTGSEKLFF
TGCGCCAGCAGCCAAGATAAAGGGACAGGGAGTGAAAAACTGTTTTTT
>TRBJ1-2|.|TRBD1|TRBV5-8
CASRDRGYGYTF
TGTGCCAGCCGTGACAGGGGCTATGGCTACACCTTC